These 25 T cell receptor beta chains share one sample of origin, sequenced in a study of shared clonotypes between healthy human individuals (dated by TCRdb to about 2020). Receptor libraries were prepared by the immunoSEQ multiplex PCR assay. TCRdb's version of the immuneACCESS table is confined to in-frame rearrangements and falls short of the full clone set. An unresolved V gene accounts for under half of the shortfall where checked; the remainder is of unknown origin. The sample table records about 2.4 million clones; approximately 93% of these occur just once. The ten largest clones capture approximately 0.36% of the sample. Specimen: naive CD4+ T cells from PBMCs. According to the study, the label for this sample's cell subset or site signals: CD45RA+ positively selected. These receptors all come from a man aged 18-30 years in good health. Some clones in this sample may be carry-over from other donors' samples.

The chain combines TRBV18 with TRBJ2-3; 7 bases fit TRBD1. There are 16 residues in the CDR3. CDR1 KGHSH and CDR2 LQKENI come from the germline V gene. With 1 base clipped from V and 2 bases from J, the junction kept 6 bases outside the gene matches. The CDR3 DNA follows: TGTGCCAGCTCACCACTGAAGGGACAGTCCACAGATACGCAGTATTTT. This codes for CASSPLKGQSTDTQYF.

The V and J genes are TRBV19 and TRBJ1-1; 7 bases are a match to TRBD1. Germline CDR1 reads LNHDA; CDR2 reads SQIVND (reference sequence). There are 14 residues in the CDR3. The junction had 3 bases not matched to a gene; V was cut back by 5 bases and J by 0 bases. CDR3 coding DNA: TGTGCCAGTAGTGTGGGACAGATGAACACTGAAGCTTTCTTT. Its translation: CASSVGQMNTEAFF.

The J gene is TRBJ2-2, the V gene TRBV28; D unclear. This CDR3 contains 16 residues. CDR1 and CDR2 from the germline V gene are MDHEN and SYDVKM. V lost 8 bases and J lost 5, with 21 bases in between. Written as DNA, the CDR3 is TGTGCCAGCGCTTCAGGAAGCCTCCCCTTGACCGGGGAGCTGTTTTTT. Translation: CASASGSLPLTGELFF.

This rearrangement joins TRBV11-2 to TRBJ1-2; D not certain. Germline values: CDR1 SGHAT, CDR2 FQNNGV. This CDR3 has 16 amino acids. Trimming cost V 2 bases and J 4 bases, with 17 bases left between them. In DNA, the CDR3 is TGTGCCAGCAGCTTAAGGGCGGCGGGCGTTACCTATGGCTACACCTTC. Translating gives CASSLRAAGVTYGYTF.

Regarding this clone: This CDR3 is also generated by other DNA sequences in the sample. The rearrangement uses TRBV28 and TRBJ1-5; unclear D gene. V dropped 1 base and J dropped 4 bases, with 5 bases sitting between them. The CDR3 has 13 amino acids. Germline loops: CDR1 MDHEN, CDR2 SYDVKM. CDR3 DNA sequence: TGTGCCAGCAGTTTATTCGGGAATCAGCCCCAGCATTTT. Translated, it gives CASSLFGNQPQHF.

J is TRBJ1-2 and V is TRBV9, with D possibly matching TRBD1 (5 bases). Germline CDR1 SGDLS, CDR2 YYNGEE. The CDR3 is 14 amino acids. With 2 bases removed from V and 4 bases from J, the gap between germline ends came to 12 bases. The DNA of the CDR3 is TGTGCCAGCAGCGTCAGGGATCTACGCTATGGCTACACCTTC. It translates to CASSVRDLRYGYTF.

The gene calls are TRBV4-3 and TRBJ2-2, with TRBD2 matching 9 bases. CDR1 is LGHNA, CDR2 YSLEER, per germline. The ends lost 4 bases at V and 5 bases at J; junction bases unmatched: 14. CDR3 length: 18 residues. The CDR3 nucleotides read TGCGCCAGCAGCCGAAGGACTAGCGTCTACCCGGAGACCGGGGAGCTGTTTTTT. Its protein is CASSRRTSVYPETGELFF.

The chain combines TRBV18 with TRBJ2-1; TRBD2 is a possible D gene (6 bases). Germline CDR1 and CDR2: KGHSH and LQKENI. Trimming pared 0 bases from V and 5 bases from J, leaving 14 bases between. This CDR3 comprises 16 residues. The CDR3 sequence: CASSPPYGRGDNEQFF. The CDR3 DNA sequence: TGTGCCAGCTCACCACCGTACGGGAGAGGAGACAATGAGCAGTTCTTC.

This clone was seen more than once but under ten times. The chain couples TRBV2 to TRBJ1-1, with D possibly being TRBD1 (6 bases). V lost 3 bases, J lost 1 base, and 6 bases lay in between. The CDR3 is 13 residues long. CDR1 and CDR2 from the germline V gene are SNHLY and FYNNEI. This CDR3 is CASSDRGNTEAFF. For the CDR3, the DNA is TGTGCCAGCAGTGACAGGGGGAACACTGAAGCTTTCTTT.

V is TRBV5-5 and J is TRBJ1-1; no firm D call. Germline V lookup: CDR1 SGHKS, CDR2 YYEKEE (reference sequence). The CDR3 loop spans 14 amino acids. Trimming cost V 0 bases and J 4 bases, with 10 bases left between them. CDR3 sequence: CASSLGLVFTEAFF. CDR3 bases: TGTGCCAGCAGCTTGGGTCTAGTGTTCACTGAAGCTTTCTTT. Full variable domain (rest looked up from reference TRBV5-5 and TRBJ1-1): DAGVTQSPTHLIKTRGQQVTLRCSPISGHKSVSWYQQVLGQGPQFIFQYYEKEERGRGNFPDRFSARQFPNYSSELNVNALLLGDSALYLCASSLGLVFTEAFFGQGTRLTVV.

This clone was picked up one time. The V gene is TRBV7-9, the J gene TRBJ2-2; D is possibly TRBD2 (8 bases). CDR3 length equals 14 residues. Per germline, CDR1 SEHNR and CDR2 FQNEAQ (reference sequence). V was cut by 5 bases and J by 6 bases, with 13 bases left in between. CDR3: CASSRSGTAGELFF. The CDR3 DNA is TGTGCCAGCAGCCGTAGCGGGACAGCCGGGGAGCTGTTTTTT.

The rearrangement joins TRBV7-6 to TRBJ2-2, with 8 positions matching TRBD2. CDR1 and CDR2 from the germline V gene are SGHVS and FNYEAQ. V shed 8 bases, J shed 4 bases, and the junction held 9 bases outside the gene matches. The CDR3 runs 15 residues. This CDR3 reads CASQVAGGGTGELFF. The DNA for the CDR3 is TGTGCCAGCCAGGTTGCGGGAGGCGGCACCGGGGAGCTGTTTTTT.

The rearrangement joins TRBV2 to TRBJ2-3, with D perhaps being TRBD1 or TRBD2 (5 bases each). V was clipped by 5 bases and J by 11 bases, with 14 bases between them. CDR3 size: 12 residues. Germline V gene data show CDR1 as SNHLY and CDR2 as FYNNEI. The CDR3 DNA follows: TGTGCCAGCAGTTGGGACGGGGCCGGGCAGTATTTT. Translation gives CASSWDGAGQYF.

This chain links TRBV7-3 with TRBJ2-1, with 12 bases that match TRBD1. Germline V gene data show CDR1 as SGHTA and CDR2 as FQGTGA. Trimming at V came to 1 base and at J to 2 bases, leaving 0 bases not matched to a gene. There are 16 residues in the CDR3. The CDR3 nucleotides read TGTGCCAGCAGCTTAAGGGACAGGGGGCCCTACAATGAGCAGTTCTTC. This sequence encodes CASSLRDRGPYNEQFF.

The chain is built from TRBV7-8 and TRBJ1-4; D call uncertain. The germline V gene has CDR1 SGHVS and CDR2 FQNEAQ. V gave up 2 bases and J gave up 8 bases, with 6 bases separating them. The CDR3 is made up of 12 amino acids. The CDR3 DNA reads as TGTGCCAGCAGCTTACCGTACGAAAAACTGTTTTTT. Protein sequence: CASSLPYEKLFF. Full variable domain (rest looked up from reference TRBV7-8 and TRBJ1-4): GAGVSQSPRYKVAKRGQDVALRCDPISGHVSLFWYQQALGQGPEFLTYFQNEAQLDKSGLPSDRFFAERPEGSVSTLKIQRTQQEDSAVYLCASSLPYEKLFFGSGTQLSVL.

The chain uses TRBV25-1 and TRBJ1-1, with 7 nucleotides matching TRBD1. This CDR3 region has 12 residues. Trimming removed 8 bases from V and 7 bases from J; junction bases left unmatched: 7. Germline CDR1 and CDR2: MGHDK and SYGVNS. CDR3 coding DNA: TGTGCCAGCCGGGGGGACAGCCTTGAAGCTTTCTTT. This sequence encodes CASRGDSLEAFF.

As DNA, the CDR3 is TGTGCCAGCAGCCAGCTAGCAACCGGGGAGCTGTTTTTT. This sequence encodes CASSQLATGELFF. The chain recombines TRBV7-3 with TRBJ2-2, with D perhaps matching TRBD2 (5 bases). The CDR3 spans 13 residues. Germline V gives CDR1 SGHTA, CDR2 FQGTGA. The ends were cut back, 5 bases at V and 5 bases at J, with 9 bases in the middle.

The rearrangement joins TRBV5-1 to TRBJ2-7, with D possibly being TRBD1 or TRBD2 (5 bases each). The germline gives CDR1 SGHRS, CDR2 YFSETQ. The CDR3 spans 14 residues. V lost 2 bases to trimming and J lost 3 bases, with 12 bases between them. The CDR3 DNA is TGCGCCAGCAGCTTTGAGGGGCAGTACTACGAGCAGTACTTC. It encodes CASSFEGQYYEQYF.

The gene calls are TRBV6-6 and TRBJ2-6; 9 bases map to TRBD1. The V gene's germline CDR1 is MNHNY and CDR2 SVGAGI (reference sequence). The length of the CDR3 is 16 residues. V lost 6 bases, J lost 1 base, and 4 bases stayed unmatched. In nucleotides, the CDR3 is TGTGCCAGCAGATCCGGGACAGGGTCTGGGGCCAACGTCCTGACTTTC. This translates into CASRSGTGSGANVLTF.

The chain employs TRBV5-4 and TRBJ1-5; TRBD1 is a possible D gene (6 bases). The CDR3 loop spans 14 amino acids. CDR1 and CDR2 from the germline V gene are SGHNT and YYREEE (reference sequence). The V end lost 2 bases, the J end lost 3 bases, and 9 bases lay between the germline ends. CDR3 nucleotide sequence: TGTGCCAGCAGCTTACAGGGTAACAATCAGCCCCAGCATTTT. It encodes CASSLQGNNQPQHF. Based on the CDR3 plus reference TRBV5-4 and TRBJ1-5, the full variable domain is ETGVTQSPTHLIKTRGQQVTLRCSSQSGHNTVSWYQQALGQGPQFIFQYYREEENGRGNFPPRFSGLQFPNYSSELNVNALELDDSALYLCASSLQGNNQPQHFGDGTRLSIL.

The gene calls are TRBV5-1 and TRBJ1-2, with D uncertain. The CDR3 is 15 residues long. V lost 0 bases to trimming and J lost 8 bases, with 17 bases between them. The germline V gene encodes CDR1 SGHRS and CDR2 YFSETQ. The CDR3 DNA sequence: TGCGCCAGCAGCTTGGCCCGGCAGGTGAATGAAGGCTACACCTTC. Protein product: CASSLARQVNEGYTF.

The J gene is TRBJ1-2, the V gene TRBV27, with D maybe TRBD1 (6 bases). Germline V CDR1 and CDR2: MNHEY, SMNVEV (reference sequence). With 5 bases removed from V and 7 bases from J, the gap between germline ends came to 20 bases. The CDR3 sequence is 15 residues long. This CDR3 is CASSPSVGGGGGYTF. CDR3 DNA: TGTGCCAGCAGTCCCTCGGTAGGGGGAGGGGGTGGCTACACCTTC.

V gene TRBV19 combines with J gene TRBJ2-2; TRBD1 might be the D (7 bases). The CDR3 totals 18 residues. V gave up 5 bases and J gave up 1 base, with 20 bases separating them. The V gene's germline CDR1 is LNHDA and CDR2 SQIVND (reference sequence). DNA for the CDR3: TGTGCCAGTAGTCCTCCCCCCTACAGGGGAGGGAACACCGGGGAGCTGTTTTTT. Protein sequence: CASSPPPYRGGNTGELFF.

The chain has TRBV28 and TRBJ2-7; 11 bases agree with TRBD1. CDR3 length: 20 amino acids. Germline V CDR1 and CDR2: MDHEN, SYDVKM. The J segment lost 3 bases and the V segment lost 2 bases, leaving 18 bases of the junction unmatched. The CDR3, as DNA: TGTGCCAGCAGTTTAACCCCAAGGACAGGGGGCTTTATCAACTTCTACGAGCAGTACTTC. Translation gives CASSLTPRTGGFINFYEQYF.

The gene calls are TRBV5-6 and TRBJ2-3; D is ambiguous. V was trimmed by 1 base and J by 2 bases, leaving 8 bases between them. The CDR3 is 14 residues long. Looked up from germline, CDR1 is SGHDT and CDR2 is YYEEEE. This CDR3 reads CASSLLATTDTQYF. The CDR3 nucleotides are TGTGCCAGCAGCTTGTTGGCCACCACAGATACGCAGTATTTT.